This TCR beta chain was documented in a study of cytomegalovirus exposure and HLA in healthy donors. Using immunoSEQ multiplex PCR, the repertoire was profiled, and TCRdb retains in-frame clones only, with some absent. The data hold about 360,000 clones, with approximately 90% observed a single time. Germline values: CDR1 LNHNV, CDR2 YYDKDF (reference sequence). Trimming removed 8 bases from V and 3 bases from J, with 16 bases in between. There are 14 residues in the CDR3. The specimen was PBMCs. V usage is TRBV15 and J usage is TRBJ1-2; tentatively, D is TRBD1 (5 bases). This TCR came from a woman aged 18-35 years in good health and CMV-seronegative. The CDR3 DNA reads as TGTGCCACCCGCCAAGACCGGGGGGACTATGGCTACACCTTC. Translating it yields CATRQDRGDYGYTF.